The next 14 T cell receptor beta chains were all read from a single sample in a study of blood T cell repertoires in COVID-19. Assay used: immunoSEQ multiplex PCR; TCRdb lists only in-frame clones, some missing. The sample records 200,000 to 250,000 clones, about four fifths being singletons. The sample consisted of peripheral blood. Every receptor here comes from a woman aged 80 or older with COVID-19, enrolled during active disease.

CDR3 nucleotides: TGTGCCAGCAGCTTATTAGGTGAGGCGGACACTGAAGCTTTCTTT. It encodes CASSLLGEADTEAFF. J is TRBJ1-1 and V is TRBV7-8; D uncertain. This CDR3 has 15 residues. Per germline, CDR1 SGHVS and CDR2 FQNEAQ. V lost 2 bases to trimming and J lost 3 bases, with 13 bases between them. The variable domain in full, with the rest retrieved from reference TRBV7-8 and TRBJ1-1, is GAGVSQSPRYKVAKRGQDVALRCDPISGHVSLFWYQQALGQGPEFLTYFQNEAQLDKSGLPSDRFFAERPEGSVSTLKIQRTQQEDSAVYLCASSLLGEADTEAFFGQGTRLTVV.

The J gene is TRBJ1-3, the V gene TRBV4-2; 7 nucleotides agree with TRBD1. This CDR3 has 16 residues. Trimming at V came to 0 bases and at J to 1 base, leaving 3 bases not matched to a gene. Germline CDR1 is LGHNA and CDR2 is YNFKEQ. CDR3 bases: TGTGCCAGCAGCCAAGATACGGGACAGTCTGGAAACACCATATATTTT. Protein sequence: CASSQDTGQSGNTIYF.

V and J are TRBV7-9 and TRBJ2-6, with 8 bases fitting TRBD1. Germline assignment: CDR1 SEHNR and CDR2 FQNEAQ (reference sequence). This CDR3 is built from 18 residues. Trimming took 1 base from V and 0 from J; bases not matched to a gene: 5. CDR3 residues: CASSLGGQVVSGANVLTF. CDR3 coding DNA: TGTGCCAGCAGCTTAGGGGGACAGGTTGTCTCTGGGGCCAACGTCCTGACTTTC.

The chain couples TRBV2 to TRBJ2-3, with 7 bases aligning to TRBD1. The junction had 8 bases not matched to a gene; V was cut back by 9 bases and J by 2 bases. The CDR3 spans 14 residues. The V gene's germline CDR1 is SNHLY and CDR2 FYNNEI. This CDR3 reads CARGRQGNTDTQYF. CDR3 in DNA: TGTGCCAGGGGCCGACAGGGAAACACAGATACGCAGTATTTT.

This clone was seen only a few times. CDR3 protein: CASSLTSGSWDTQYF. CDR3 coding DNA: TGTGCCAGCAGTTTGACTAGCGGGAGTTGGGATACGCAGTATTTT. This rearrangement joins TRBV28 to TRBJ2-3; TRBD2 agrees at 12 bases. The ends lost 3 bases at V and 6 bases at J; junction bases unmatched: 4. Germline lookup yields CDR1 MDHEN and CDR2 SYDVKM. The length of the CDR3 is 15 residues.

This chain joins TRBV29-1 and TRBJ1-1; D perhaps matches TRBD1 (5 bases). The germline V and J ends were trimmed by 6 bases and 3 bases, with 8 bases remaining between them. Germline V CDR1 and CDR2: SQVTM, ANQGSEA. The CDR3 consists of 11 residues. CDR3 amino acids: CSVLGDTEAFF. CDR3 bases: TGCAGCGTCCTAGGGGACACTGAAGCTTTCTTT.

The chain employs TRBV29-1 and TRBJ2-5; 7 bases agree with TRBD1. V was clipped by 6 bases and J by 2 bases; unmatched bases: 3. CDR1 and CDR2 from the germline V gene are SQVTM and ANQGSEA. The CDR3 is 12 residues long. The CDR3 reads CSVRGQQETQYF. The DNA of the CDR3 is TGCAGCGTGAGGGGACAGCAAGAGACCCAGTACTTC.

This clone appeared a single time. The chain recombines TRBV7-9 with TRBJ2-2; 8 nucleotides align to TRBD2. The germline V gene has CDR1 SEHNR and CDR2 FQNEAQ (reference sequence). With 7 bases clipped from V and 4 bases from J, the junction kept 2 bases outside the gene matches. The CDR3 runs to 13 residues. The CDR3 reads CASKAGATGELFF. The CDR3 DNA reads as TGTGCCAGCAAAGCGGGGGCCACCGGGGAGCTGTTTTTT.

This clone was detected only once. The chain recombines TRBV29-1 with TRBJ2-5; the match to TRBD2 covers 11 bases. The J segment lost 5 bases and the V segment lost 4 bases, leaving 9 bases of the junction unmatched. The CDR3 is 15 residues long. CDR1 and CDR2 (germline): SQVTM, ANQGSEA. CDR3 loop: CSVGASGGHQETQYF. For the CDR3, the DNA is TGCAGCGTTGGGGCTAGCGGGGGGCATCAGGAGACCCAGTACTTC.

The CDR3 spells CASSIEGFQPQHF. The CDR3 DNA reads TGTGCCAGTAGTATTGAGGGTTTTCAGCCCCAGCATTTT. V is TRBV19 and J is TRBJ1-5; D is uncertain. The CDR3 runs to 13 residues. Trimming pared 3 bases from V and 6 bases from J, leaving 9 bases between. The germline V gene encodes CDR1 LNHDA and CDR2 SQIVND (reference sequence).

The rearrangement links TRBV18 to TRBJ2-6; 7 positions agree with TRBD1. V lost 1 base to trimming and J lost 10 bases; unmatched junction nucleotides: 7. CDR3 length: 15 residues. Germline V gives CDR1 KGHSH, CDR2 LQKENI. CDR3 sequence: CASSPLGQKTNVLTF. Here the CDR3 DNA reads TGTGCCAGCTCACCACTGGGACAGAAAACTAACGTCCTGACTTTC.

The J gene is TRBJ1-2, the V gene TRBV4-1; D not resolved. Per germline, CDR1 MGHRA and CDR2 YSYEKL. V was pared by 1 base and J by 4 bases, with 13 bases between. The CDR3 length is 15 residues. CDR3 bases: TGCGCCAGCAGCCAAGGGTGGAGGGCAGTCTATGGCTACACCTTC. The encoded protein is CASSQGWRAVYGYTF.

The gene calls are TRBV6-5 and TRBJ1-5; perhaps TRBD1 as D (6 bases). From germline, CDR1 is MNHEY and CDR2 SVGAGI. V dropped 4 bases and J dropped 7 bases, with 14 bases sitting between them. There are 14 residues in the CDR3. In DNA form, the CDR3 reads TGTGCCAGCAGTTCCGCAGGGGTACAACAGCCCCAGCATTTT. It is translated as CASSSAGVQQPQHF.

CDR3 amino acids: CSASTAGVNNEQFF. The DNA for the CDR3 is TGCAGTGCTAGTACAGCGGGGGTGAACAATGAGCAGTTCTTC. The chain joins TRBV20-1 to TRBJ2-1, with TRBD2 matching 8 bases. There are 14 residues in the CDR3. The J segment lost 5 bases and the V segment lost 3 bases, leaving 6 bases of the junction unmatched. CDR1 and CDR2 from the germline V gene are DFQATT and SNEGSKA (reference sequence).